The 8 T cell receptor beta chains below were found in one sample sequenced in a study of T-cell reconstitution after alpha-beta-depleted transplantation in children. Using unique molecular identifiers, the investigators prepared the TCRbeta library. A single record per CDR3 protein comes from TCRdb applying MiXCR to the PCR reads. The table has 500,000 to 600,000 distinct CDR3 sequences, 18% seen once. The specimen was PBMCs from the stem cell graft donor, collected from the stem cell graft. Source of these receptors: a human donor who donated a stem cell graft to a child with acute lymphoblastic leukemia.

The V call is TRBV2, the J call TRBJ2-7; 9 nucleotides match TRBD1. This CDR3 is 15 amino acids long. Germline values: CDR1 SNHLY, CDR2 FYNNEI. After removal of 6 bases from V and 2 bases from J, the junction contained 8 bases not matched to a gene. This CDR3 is CASRRDRQGAYEQYF. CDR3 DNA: TGTGCCAGCAGGAGGGATCGACAGGGGGCCTACGAGCAGTACTTC.

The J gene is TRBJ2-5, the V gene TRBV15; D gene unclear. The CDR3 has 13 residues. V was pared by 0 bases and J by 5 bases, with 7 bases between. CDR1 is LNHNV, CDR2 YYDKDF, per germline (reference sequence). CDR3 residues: CATSRDFRETQYF. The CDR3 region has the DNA TGTGCCACCAGCAGAGATTTTAGGGAGACCCAGTACTTC.

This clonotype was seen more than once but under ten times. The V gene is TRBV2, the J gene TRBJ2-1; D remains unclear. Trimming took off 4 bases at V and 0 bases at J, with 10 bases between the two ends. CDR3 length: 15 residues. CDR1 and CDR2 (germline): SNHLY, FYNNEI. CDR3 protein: CASSGLPSSYNEQFF. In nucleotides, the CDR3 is TGTGCCAGCAGTGGCCTTCCGAGCTCCTACAATGAGCAGTTCTTC.

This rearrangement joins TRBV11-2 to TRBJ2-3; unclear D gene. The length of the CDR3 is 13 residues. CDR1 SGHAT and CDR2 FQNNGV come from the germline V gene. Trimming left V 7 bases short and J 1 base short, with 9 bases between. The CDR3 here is CASNSPGTDTQYF. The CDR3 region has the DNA TGTGCCAGCAATTCGCCGGGCACAGATACGCAGTATTTT.

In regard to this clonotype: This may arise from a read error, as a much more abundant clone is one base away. The CDR3: CASSWSPLSGIYNEQFF. CDR3 in DNA: TGTGCCAGCAGTTGGAGTCCATTGAGCGGGATCTACAATGAGCAGTTCTTC. The chain combines TRBV12-3 or TRBV12-4 with TRBJ2-1, with 7 bases fitting TRBD2. The ends lost 4 bases at V and 3 bases at J; junction bases unmatched: 12. The CDR3 is 17 residues long.

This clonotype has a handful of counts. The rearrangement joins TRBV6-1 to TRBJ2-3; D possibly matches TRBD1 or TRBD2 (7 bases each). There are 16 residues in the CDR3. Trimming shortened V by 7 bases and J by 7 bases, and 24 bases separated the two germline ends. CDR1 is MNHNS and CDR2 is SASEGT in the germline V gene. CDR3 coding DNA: TGTGCCAGCAAGTCGAGACCAGGGGGGGTAGAAAATACGCAGTATTTT. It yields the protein CASKSRPGGVENTQYF.

The CDR3 bases are TGTGCCAGCAGTTCCCGGGACAGCATGAACACTGAAGCTTTCTTT. Translation: CASSSRDSMNTEAFF. This chain uses TRBV12-3 or TRBV12-4 with TRBJ1-1, with TRBD1 matching 7 bases. Unmatched junction bases numbered 5, after V lost 4 bases and J lost 0 bases. The CDR3 has 15 amino acids.

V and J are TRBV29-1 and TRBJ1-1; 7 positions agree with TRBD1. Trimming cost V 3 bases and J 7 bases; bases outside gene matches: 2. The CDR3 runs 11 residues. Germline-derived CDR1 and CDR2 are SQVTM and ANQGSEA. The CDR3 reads CSVEGQIEAFF. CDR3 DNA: TGCAGCGTTGAGGGACAGATTGAAGCTTTCTTT.